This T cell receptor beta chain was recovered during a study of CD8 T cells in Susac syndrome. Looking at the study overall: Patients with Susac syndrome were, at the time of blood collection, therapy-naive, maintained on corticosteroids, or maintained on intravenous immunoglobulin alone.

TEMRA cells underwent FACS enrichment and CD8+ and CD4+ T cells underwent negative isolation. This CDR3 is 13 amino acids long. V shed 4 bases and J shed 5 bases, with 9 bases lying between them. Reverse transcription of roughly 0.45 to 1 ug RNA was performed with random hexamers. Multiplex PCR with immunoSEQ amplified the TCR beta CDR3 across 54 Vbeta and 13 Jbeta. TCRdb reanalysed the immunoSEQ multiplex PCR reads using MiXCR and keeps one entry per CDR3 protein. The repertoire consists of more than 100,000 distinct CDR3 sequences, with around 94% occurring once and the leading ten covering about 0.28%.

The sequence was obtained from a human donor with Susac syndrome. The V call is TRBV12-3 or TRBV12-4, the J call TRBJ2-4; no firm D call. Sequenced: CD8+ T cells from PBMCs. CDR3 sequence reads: CASSSSTENIQYF. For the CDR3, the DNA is TGTGCCAGCAGTTCATCCACGGAAAACATTCAGTACTTC.